The 19 T cell receptor beta chains presented below share a single source sample, sequenced in a study of shared clonotypes between healthy human individuals. Naive CD8 cells lacked CD45RO, underwent positive selection for CCR7 and left out terminally differentiated effector memory CD45RA+ cells. The data were produced by immunoSEQ multiplex PCR, yet TCRdb's version contains in-frame clones alone and is incomplete. The table records 800,000 or so clones, about 96% of them present only once. The sequenced material came from naive CD8+ T cells sorted from blood. The receptors derive from a man younger than 40 in good health.

The chain carries TRBV5-5 and TRBJ2-7, with D unresolved. Germline V gene lookup returns CDR1 SGHKS and CDR2 YYEKEE (reference sequence). V was shortened by 1 base and J by 4 bases, with 9 bases between the two germline ends. CDR3 length equals 13 residues. CDR3 amino acids: CASSLRPAYEQYF. In nucleotides, the CDR3 is TGTGCCAGCAGCTTGAGGCCCGCGTACGAGCAGTACTTC.

This chain links TRBV11-3 with TRBJ2-1; TRBD2 matches 8 bases. Germline CDR1 SGHNT, CDR2 YENEEA. CDR3 size: 14 residues. V lost 3 bases, J lost 8 bases, and 6 bases stayed unmatched. CDR3 region: CASSLGREADEQFF. The CDR3 DNA sequence: TGTGCCAGCAGCTTGGGGCGGGAGGCGGATGAGCAGTTCTTC.

The J gene is TRBJ2-1, the V gene TRBV9; D is unresolved. The CDR3 extends over 14 amino acids. The V end was cut by 0 bases, the J end by 6 bases, with 10 bases between. CDR1 SGDLS and CDR2 YYNGEE come from the germline V gene. CDR3 DNA sequence: TGTGCCAGCAGCGTAGACGTACGTCTCAATGAGCAGTTCTTC. Protein: CASSVDVRLNEQFF.

This sequence joins TRBV27 and TRBJ2-7; 15 bases are a match to TRBD2. V was pared by 5 bases and J by 2 bases, with 7 bases of the junction left unmatched. Germline V gene lookup returns CDR1 MNHEY and CDR2 SMNVEV (reference sequence). The CDR3 consists of 17 residues. This chain's CDR3 is CASSPGTSGRPTYEQYF. The DNA of the CDR3 is TGTGCCAGCAGTCCAGGGACTAGCGGGAGGCCCACCTACGAGCAGTACTTC.

In this sample, this clone turned up once. The chain uses TRBV11-2 and TRBJ2-7; 14 bases agree with TRBD2. The CDR3 runs 16 residues. Germline V CDR1 and CDR2: SGHAT, FQNNGV. V was pared by 6 bases and J by 4 bases, with 8 bases of the junction left unmatched. CDR3 sequence: CASSSGTSGRRYEQYF. The CDR3 DNA reads as TGTGCCAGCAGTTCCGGGACTAGCGGGAGACGATACGAGCAGTACTTC.

V is TRBV7-9 and J is TRBJ2-7, with unresolved D. Trimming stripped 6 bases from V and 0 bases from J, with 15 bases between. The CDR3 contains 15 residues. CDR1 and CDR2 from the germline V gene are SEHNR and FQNEAQ (reference sequence). CDR3 amino acids: CASRTTGMASYEQYF. The DNA of the CDR3 is TGTGCCAGCAGAACCACGGGTATGGCCTCCTACGAGCAGTACTTC.

The CDR3 sequence is CATSRDTASVTDTQYF. As DNA, the CDR3 is TGTGCCACCAGCAGAGATACGGCTAGCGTCACAGATACGCAGTATTTT. V usage is TRBV15 and J usage is TRBJ2-3, with D possibly being TRBD2 (6 bases). There are 16 residues in the CDR3. V was clipped by 0 bases and J by 2 bases, with 12 bases between them. Germline V gene data show CDR1 as LNHNV and CDR2 as YYDKDF (reference sequence). Full variable domain (missing parts from reference TRBV15 and TRBJ2-3): DAMVIQNPRYQVTQFGKPVTLSCSQTLNHNVMYWYQQKSSQAPKLLFHYYDKDFNNEADTPDNFQSRRPNTSFCFLDIRSPGLGDTAMYLCATSRDTASVTDTQYFGPGTRLTVL.

The chain employs TRBV19 and TRBJ2-7; no clear D gene. The CDR3 loop spans 16 amino acids. Germline V gives CDR1 LNHDA, CDR2 SQIVND (reference sequence). V was clipped by 2 bases and J by 1 base, with 15 bases between them. The CDR3 DNA is TGTGCCAGTAGTATATCCTTTAGGGAAGGGTCCTACGAGCAGTACTTC. Its translation is CASSISFREGSYEQYF. Complete variable domain (other parts from reference TRBV19 and TRBJ2-7): DGGITQSPKYLFRKEGQNVTLSCEQNLNHDAMYWYRQDPGQGLRLIYYSQIVNDFQKGDIAEGYSVSREKKESFPLTVTSAQKNPTAFYLCASSISFREGSYEQYFGPGTRLTVT.

The chain couples TRBV18 to TRBJ2-7; 9 nucleotides align to TRBD1. CDR1 KGHSH and CDR2 LQKENI come from the germline V gene. V gave up 3 bases and J gave up 2 bases; unmatched junction bases: 11. The CDR3 covers 17 residues. CDR3 sequence: CASSPQKPGQGTYEQYF. In DNA form, the CDR3 reads TGTGCCAGCTCACCTCAAAAGCCGGGACAGGGAACCTACGAGCAGTACTTC.

This chain uses TRBV11-2 with TRBJ2-1; no reliable D call. V was pared by 1 base and J by 2 bases, with 6 bases between. The CDR3 has 14 residues. Germline V CDR1 and CDR2: SGHAT, FQNNGV. In DNA form, the CDR3 reads TGTGCCAGCAGCTTAGGAGGTGCCTACAATGAGCAGTTCTTC. It yields the protein CASSLGGAYNEQFF. Looking up the rest from reference TRBV11-2 and TRBJ2-1 gives the full variable domain: EAGVAQSPRYKIIEKRQSVAFWCNPISGHATLYWYQQILGQGPKLLIQFQNNGVVDDSQLPKDRFSAERLKGVDSTLKIQPAKLEDSAVYLCASSLGGAYNEQFFGPGTRLTVL.

The chain uses TRBV19 and TRBJ2-1; 8 nucleotides match TRBD2. This CDR3 spans 16 amino acids. V gave up 3 bases and J gave up 5 bases; unmatched junction bases: 9. The germline gives CDR1 LNHDA, CDR2 SQIVND (reference sequence). In DNA, the CDR3 is TGTGCCAGTAGTATCGGGTCGGGAGGGCCGCACAATGAGCAGTTCTTC. Translation: CASSIGSGGPHNEQFF.

The V and J genes are TRBV4-1 and TRBJ2-7, with D hard to call. The CDR3 runs 13 residues. Deletions cut 5 bases from V and 3 bases from J, with 11 bases between. Germline lookup yields CDR1 MGHRA and CDR2 YSYEKL. The CDR3 loop reads CASSSAPGYEQYF. CDR3 in DNA: TGCGCCAGCAGCTCAGCCCCTGGCTACGAGCAGTACTTC.

The chain uses TRBV7-9 and TRBJ2-7; D remains ambiguous. From germline, CDR1 is SEHNR and CDR2 FQNEAQ (reference sequence). V lost 5 bases and J lost 2, with 13 bases in between. The CDR3 length is 14 residues. In DNA form, the CDR3 reads TGTGCCAGCAGCCCCTTTGAGAATCCCTACGAGCAGTACTTC. Amino acids: CASSPFENPYEQYF.

CDR3 in amino acids: CASSSVVYEQFF. CDR3 sequence (DNA): TGTGCCAGCAGCAGCGTGGTTTATGAGCAGTTCTTC. The chain uses TRBV9 and TRBJ2-1, with unresolved D. CDR3 length equals 12 residues. The germline gives CDR1 SGDLS, CDR2 YYNGEE. Trimming stripped 4 bases from V and 8 bases from J, with 10 bases between.

The genes are TRBV15 and TRBJ1-1, with D maybe TRBD1 (5 bases). V was pared by 3 bases and J by 5 bases, with 16 bases between. Germline loops: CDR1 LNHNV, CDR2 YYDKDF (reference sequence). The CDR3 is 15 residues long. CDR3 nucleotide sequence: TGTGCCACCAGCAGGACAGTAAACGATAGGACTGAAGCTTTCTTT. This translates into CATSRTVNDRTEAFF.

V usage is TRBV29-1 and J usage is TRBJ1-1; perhaps TRBD1 as D (6 bases). Germline V lookup: CDR1 SQVTM, CDR2 ANQGSEA. The CDR3 length is 12 residues. V lost 5 bases to trimming and J lost 6 bases, with 13 bases between them. This chain's CDR3 is CSVNDRRAEAFF. The DNA for the CDR3 is TGCAGCGTTAACGACAGGAGGGCTGAAGCTTTCTTT.

This sequence joins TRBV5-1 and TRBJ2-2, with 10 bases fitting TRBD2. The CDR3 loop spans 15 amino acids. The germline V gene encodes CDR1 SGHRS and CDR2 YFSETQ. The V gene end was trimmed by 7 bases and the J gene end by 2 bases; junction bases not matched to a gene: 5. The CDR3 bases are TGCGCCAGCGGACTAGCGGAAAGAAACACCGGGGAGCTGTTTTTT. Protein product: CASGLAERNTGELFF.

The V call is TRBV29-1, the J call TRBJ1-3; 8 bases match TRBD1. CDR1 SQVTM and CDR2 ANQGSEA come from the germline V gene. This CDR3 has 15 residues. The V segment lost 7 bases and the J segment 3 bases; nucleotides outside the gene matches: 11. The DNA for the CDR3 is TGCAGCGCTCATACCAGGGGGCGAAATGGAAACACCATATATTTT. Its translation is CSAHTRGRNGNTIYF.

This rearrangement joins TRBV30 to TRBJ2-3; D is possibly TRBD2 (5 bases). V lost 3 bases to trimming and J lost 0 bases, with 13 bases between them. CDR1 is GTSNPN and CDR2 is SVGIG in the germline V gene (reference sequence). The CDR3 runs to 15 residues. Written as DNA, the CDR3 is TGTGCCTGGAGCGAACCCGGGGATAGCACAGATACGCAGTATTTT. It specifies CAWSEPGDSTDTQYF.